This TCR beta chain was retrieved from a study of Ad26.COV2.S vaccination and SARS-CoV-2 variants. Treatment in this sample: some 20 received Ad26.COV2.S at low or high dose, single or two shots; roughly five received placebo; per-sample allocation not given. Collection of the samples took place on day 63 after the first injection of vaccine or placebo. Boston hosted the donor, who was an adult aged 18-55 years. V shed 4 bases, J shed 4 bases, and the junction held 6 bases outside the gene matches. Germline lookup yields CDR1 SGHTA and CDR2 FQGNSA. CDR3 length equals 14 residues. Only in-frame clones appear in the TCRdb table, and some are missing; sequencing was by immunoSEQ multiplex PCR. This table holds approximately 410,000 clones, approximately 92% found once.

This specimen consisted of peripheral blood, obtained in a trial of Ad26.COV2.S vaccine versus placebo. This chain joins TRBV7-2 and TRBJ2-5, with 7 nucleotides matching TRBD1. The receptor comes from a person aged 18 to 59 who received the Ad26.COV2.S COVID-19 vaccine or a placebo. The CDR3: CASSSNRGGETQYF. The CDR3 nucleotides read TGTGCCAGCAGCTCAAACAGGGGTGGAGAGACCCAGTACTTC.